This T cell receptor (beta chain) was found in a study of spatial heterogeneity in lung cancer. General study points: Tumor mutation counts were tracked by expanded intratumoral alpha and beta TCR counts.

TCR cDNA molecules each had a unique molecular identifier. MiXCR was run by TCRdb on the 5' RACE reads, yielding one entry per CDR3 protein. The data show some 15,000 distinct CDR3 sequences, about 7% seen once. Sample time point: sample taken at primary tumor resection. Tumor, nontumor lung or frozen PBMC supplied whole RNA that was sequenced unsorted. In germline, CDR1 is KGHSH, CDR2 LQKENI. V trimming: 6 bases; J trimming: 3 bases; junction bases outside the gene matches: 8. The CDR3 contains 15 residues. Many counts were recorded for this clonotype. Antigen specificity is unknown. The starting material was lung tumor tissue, obtained at surgery. This clonotype originated in a male donor with early-stage non-small cell lung cancer. The chain carries TRBV18 and TRBJ1-5; TRBD1 agrees at 7 bases. This CDR3 reads CASSYTGTDNQPQHF. In DNA, the CDR3 is TGTGCCAGCTCCTACACCGGGACAGACAATCAGCCCCAGCATTTT.